What follows are 24 T cell receptor beta chains derived from one specimen sequenced in a study of cytomegalovirus exposure and HLA in healthy donors. A multiplex PCR was run with 60 Vbeta primers and 13 Jbeta primers. Sequenced by immunoSEQ multiplex PCR; TCRdb stores in-frame clones only, minus some. The data contain some 120,000 clones, around a tenth of them seen just once; the ten biggest clones take up less than 4%. Sequences were obtained from PBMCs. The receptors were gathered from a man aged 30-40 years in good health and CMV-seronegative.

The chain employs TRBV2 and TRBJ1-5; TRBD1 matches 8 bases. Germline loops: CDR1 SNHLY, CDR2 FYNNEI. This CDR3 is built from 15 residues. Trimming cost V 6 bases and J 4 bases; bases outside gene matches: 8. The CDR3 is CASRGGQAKNQPQHF. In nucleotides, the CDR3 is TGTGCCAGCAGGGGGGGACAGGCCAAGAATCAGCCCCAGCATTTT.

The rearrangement joins TRBV4-3 to TRBJ1-1, with no clear D. The germline CDR1 and CDR2 sequences are LGHNA and YSLEER. V lost 0 bases and J 6 bases, leaving 14 bases between the germline ends. This CDR3 spans 15 amino acids. The CDR3 spells CASSQDLEGRAEAFF. The CDR3 DNA reads TGCGCCAGCAGCCAAGATTTGGAGGGTAGGGCTGAAGCTTTCTTT.

This clone showed up just a few times. The chain employs TRBV27 and TRBJ1-1; 7 nucleotides line up with TRBD1. From germline, CDR1 is MNHEY and CDR2 SMNVEV (reference sequence). This CDR3 spans 14 amino acids. The J segment lost 5 bases and the V segment lost 5 bases, leaving 8 bases of the junction unmatched. CDR3 sequence: CASSPPGGRTEAFF. In nucleotides, the CDR3 is TGTGCCAGCAGTCCACCAGGGGGGAGGACTGAAGCTTTCTTT.

The J gene is TRBJ2-1, the V gene TRBV10-3, with D tentatively TRBD2 (6 bases). CDR1 is ENHRY, CDR2 SYGVKD, per germline. The V and J ends lost 5 bases and 4 bases respectively, with 24 bases between them. The CDR3 is 18 amino acids. The CDR3 loop is CAISSPSGQRVQYNEQFF. The CDR3, as DNA: TGTGCCATCAGTTCGCCTTCCGGTCAGCGGGTCCAATACAATGAGCAGTTCTTC.

This clone was counted between two and nine times. V usage is TRBV6-1 and J usage is TRBJ2-1; D might be TRBD2 (6 bases). The CDR3 runs 14 residues. Trimming removed 5 bases from V and 6 bases from J, with 14 bases in between. Germline V lookup: CDR1 MNHNS, CDR2 SASEGT. The CDR3 loop is CASSLTGTRNEQFF. In DNA, the CDR3 is TGTGCCAGCAGTTTAACCGGGACTCGCAATGAGCAGTTCTTC.

The CDR3 DNA reads as TGTGCCAGCAGCGTAGCGGCTAGCGGGGTCAACGAGCAGTACTTC. It codes for CASSVAASGVNEQYF. V usage is TRBV9 and J usage is TRBJ2-7; 9 nucleotides match TRBD2. CDR3 length: 15 residues. Germline loops: CDR1 SGDLS, CDR2 YYNGEE. Trimming cost V 0 bases and J 5 bases; bases outside gene matches: 6.

J is TRBJ1-2 and V is TRBV18; 12 nucleotides match TRBD1. V was clipped by 3 bases and J by 4 bases; unmatched bases: 18. The V gene's germline CDR1 is KGHSH and CDR2 LQKENI. The CDR3 runs 20 residues. The CDR3 sequence is CASSPLPLSRDRGPSYGYTF. The CDR3 DNA follows: TGTGCCAGCTCACCGCTACCTCTGTCCCGGGACAGGGGGCCGAGCTATGGCTACACCTTC.

This clone was counted a few times. The chain carries TRBV25-1 and TRBJ1-1, with a weak D call TRBD1 (5 bases). Germline V gives CDR1 MGHDK, CDR2 SYGVNS. Trimming removed 6 bases from V and 5 bases from J, with 13 bases in between. The CDR3 loop spans 13 amino acids. CDR3 sequence (DNA): TGTGCCAGCAGCAGGGATGTGGCGACTGAAGCTTTCTTT. This translates into CASSRDVATEAFF.

The chain carries TRBV19 and TRBJ2-7, with TRBD1 matching 7 bases. The CDR3 is 13 amino acids. Losses at the gene ends were 5 bases for V and 5 bases for J; bases not matched to a gene: 6. The V gene's germline CDR1 is LNHDA and CDR2 SQIVND (reference sequence). The CDR3 here is CASSPDREHEQYF. The CDR3 region has the DNA TGTGCCAGTAGTCCCGACAGGGAACACGAGCAGTACTTC.

DNA for the CDR3: TGCGCCAGCAGTTGGGGAGGGGCCAGGGGCAAAAACATTCAGTACTTC. This sequence encodes CASSWGGARGKNIQYF. This chain uses TRBV5-1 with TRBJ2-4; TRBD2 might be the D (7 bases). This CDR3 contains 16 residues. The ends were cut back, 5 bases at V and 3 bases at J, with 18 bases in the middle. Germline CDR1 is SGHRS and CDR2 is YFSETQ. The whole variable domain, filled in from reference TRBV5-1 and TRBJ2-4, reads KAGVTQTPRYLIKTRGQQVTLSCSPISGHRSVSWYQQTPGQGLQFLFEYFSETQRNKGNFPGRFSGRQFSNSRSEMNVSTLELGDSALYLCASSWGGARGKNIQYFGAGTRLSVL.

The rearrangement joins TRBV4-2 to TRBJ2-5; TRBD2 agrees at 14 bases. The germline gives CDR1 LGHNA, CDR2 YNFKEQ. The CDR3 runs to 15 residues. Unmatched junction bases numbered 3, after V lost 3 bases and J lost 6 bases. The CDR3, as DNA: TGTGCCAGCAGCCACGGGACTAGCGGGAGACAGACCCAGTACTTC. This translates into CASSHGTSGRQTQYF.

This chain connects TRBV7-9 to TRBJ1-4, with 8 bases identical to TRBD1. CDR1 SEHNR and CDR2 FQNEAQ come from the germline V gene (reference sequence). CDR3 length: 16 amino acids. The V segment lost 3 bases and the J segment 3 bases; nucleotides outside the gene matches: 6. CDR3 DNA sequence: TGTGCCAGCAGCTTGCAGGGGGCGCCAGCTAATGAAAAACTGTTTTTT. It specifies CASSLQGAPANEKLFF.

The chain uses TRBV5-6 and TRBJ2-5; D unresolved. Between the trimmed V and J ends, which lost 4 bases and 5 bases, there was a span of 9 bases. The CDR3 is 12 residues long. The germline V gene has CDR1 SGHDT and CDR2 YYEEEE. In DNA form, the CDR3 reads TGTGCCAGCAGCCAATCAATCGAGACCCAGTACTTC. Translated, it gives CASSQSIETQYF.

This clone was seen a few times. Here the CDR3 reads CASSPSPGQGAREQYF. CDR3 nucleotide sequence: TGTGCCAGCAGCCCCTCTCCGGGACAGGGGGCGAGGGAGCAGTACTTC. The V gene is TRBV7-3, the J gene TRBJ2-7; 12 bases are shared with TRBD1. From germline, CDR1 is SGHTA and CDR2 FQGTGA. The CDR3 runs to 16 residues. The J segment lost 7 bases and the V segment lost 5 bases, leaving 12 bases of the junction unmatched.

This clone was recorded a few times. This sequence joins TRBV7-9 and TRBJ2-1, with 10 bases aligning to TRBD2. Germline V lookup: CDR1 SEHNR, CDR2 FQNEAQ (reference sequence). With 5 bases clipped from V and 3 bases from J, the junction kept 1 base outside the gene matches. The CDR3 runs to 14 residues. The DNA of the CDR3 is TGTGCCAGCAGCCGGACTAGCGGCTACAATGAGCAGTTCTTC. Translated: CASSRTSGYNEQFF.

This clone was found a few times. This chain links TRBV6-5 with TRBJ2-5; D ambiguous. The germline CDR1 and CDR2 sequences are MNHEY and SVGAGI. This CDR3 contains 14 residues. Between the trimmed V and J ends, which lost 1 base and 4 bases, there was a span of 10 bases. CDR3 region: CASSYFGSGETQYF. In DNA form, the CDR3 reads TGTGCCAGCAGTTACTTCGGGTCGGGAGAGACCCAGTACTTC.

Concerning this clone itself: The same CDR3 arises from other DNA sequences in this sample as well. The chain uses TRBV30 and TRBJ1-2; 9 nucleotides agree with TRBD1. The length of the CDR3 is 13 residues. Unmatched junction bases numbered 3, after V lost 0 bases and J lost 7 bases. Germline CDR1 GTSNPN, CDR2 SVGIG (reference sequence). The CDR3 bases are TGTGCCTGGAGTGTACAGGGGGCCGGTGGCTACACCTTC. This translates into CAWSVQGAGGYTF.

This clone was counted only a few times. The genes are TRBV2 and TRBJ2-7; D unclear. The CDR3 is 12 residues long. V lost 4 bases to trimming and J lost 6 bases, with 10 bases between them. Germline assignment: CDR1 SNHLY and CDR2 FYNNEI. The chain's CDR3 is CASSVQLSEQYF. The CDR3 nucleotides read TGTGCCAGCAGTGTTCAACTTTCCGAGCAGTACTTC.

This clone appeared a few times. J is TRBJ2-7 and V is TRBV6-5, with 9 nucleotides matching TRBD2. This CDR3 is built from 15 residues. Germline CDR1 and CDR2: MNHEY and SVGAGI. V trimming: 2 bases; J trimming: 5 bases; junction bases outside the gene matches: 7. CDR3 coding DNA: TGTGCCAGCAGTTACGGGGGCGGGAGGGCCCACGAGCAGTACTTC. Translating it yields CASSYGGGRAHEQYF.

This chain uses TRBV11-2 with TRBJ2-1, with 7 bases identical to TRBD1. Germline CDR1 and CDR2: SGHAT and FQNNGV. This CDR3 spans 15 amino acids. V lost 5 bases to trimming and J lost 2 bases; unmatched junction nucleotides: 6. As DNA, the CDR3 is TGTGCCAGCAGCCCAACAGGGGATACCTACAATGAGCAGTTCTTC. This translates into CASSPTGDTYNEQFF.

This clone was counted only a few times. The chain recombines TRBV18 with TRBJ1-5; TRBD1 matches 7 bases. CDR1 and CDR2 (germline): KGHSH, LQKENI. V dropped 8 bases and J dropped 4; count of bases not matched to a gene: 8. This CDR3 region has 14 residues. The CDR3 reads CASTTGALNQPQHF. The DNA of the CDR3 is TGTGCCAGCACCACAGGGGCCCTAAATCAGCCCCAGCATTTT.

This clone occurred a few times. The chain has TRBV29-1 and TRBJ2-3; D unclear. Germline V lookup: CDR1 SQVTM, CDR2 ANQGSEA. Trimming removed 7 bases at V and 1 base at J, with 12 bases between. CDR3 length: 13 amino acids. The CDR3 is CSAISVGTDTQYF. DNA for the CDR3: TGCAGCGCCATCTCGGTCGGCACAGATACGCAGTATTTT.

This clone turned up a few times. This chain connects TRBV21-1 to TRBJ2-5; TRBD2, the table's D call, lacks a check against the DNA. TRBV21-1 is recorded as a pseudogene. This CDR3 region has 18 residues. CDR3: CASSKERAGSPFQETQYF. Here the CDR3 DNA reads TGTGCCAGCAGCAAAGAAAGGGCGGGCTCCCCGTTCCAAGAGACCCAGTACTTC.

There are a few counts of this clone. Other nucleotide sequences in the sample specify the same CDR3. This chain links TRBV6-5 with TRBJ2-2; 8 bases are shared with TRBD2. CDR3 length: 14 amino acids. The germline CDR1 and CDR2 sequences are MNHEY and SVGAGI. Trimming took 8 bases from V and 2 from J; bases not matched to a gene: 4. CDR3 protein: CASRGGLNTGELFF. The DNA of the CDR3 is TGTGCCAGCCGGGGGGGCCTCAACACCGGGGAGCTGTTTTTT.